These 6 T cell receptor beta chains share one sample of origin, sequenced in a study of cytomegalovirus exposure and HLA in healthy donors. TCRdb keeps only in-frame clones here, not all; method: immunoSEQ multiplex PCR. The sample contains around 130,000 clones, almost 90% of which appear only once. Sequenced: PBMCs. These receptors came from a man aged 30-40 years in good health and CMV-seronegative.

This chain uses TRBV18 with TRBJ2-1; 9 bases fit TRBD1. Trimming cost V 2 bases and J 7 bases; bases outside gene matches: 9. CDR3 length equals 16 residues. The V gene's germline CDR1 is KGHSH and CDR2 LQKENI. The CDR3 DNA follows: TGTGCCAGCTCACCAAGTTCCGGGACAGGGACGAATGAGCAGTTCTTC. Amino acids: CASSPSSGTGTNEQFF.

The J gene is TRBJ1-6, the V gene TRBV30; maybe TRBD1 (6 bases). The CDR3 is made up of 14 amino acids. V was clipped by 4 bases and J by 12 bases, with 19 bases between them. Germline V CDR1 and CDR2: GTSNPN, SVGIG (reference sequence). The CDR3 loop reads CAWNLPTGNGPLHF. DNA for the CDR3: TGTGCCTGGAACTTACCAACAGGGAACGGACCCCTCCACTTT.

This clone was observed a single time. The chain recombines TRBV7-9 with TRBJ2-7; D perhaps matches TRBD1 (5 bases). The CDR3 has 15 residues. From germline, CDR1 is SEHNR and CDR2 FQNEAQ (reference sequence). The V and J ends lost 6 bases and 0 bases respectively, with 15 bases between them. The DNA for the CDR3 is TGTGCCAGCAGGGGAATAGACAGAAGCTCCTACGAGCAGTACTTC. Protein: CASRGIDRSSYEQYF.

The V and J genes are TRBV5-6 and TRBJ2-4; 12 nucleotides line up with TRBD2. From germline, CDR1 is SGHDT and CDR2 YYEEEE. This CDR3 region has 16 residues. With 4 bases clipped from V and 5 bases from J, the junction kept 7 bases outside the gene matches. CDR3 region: CASSILTSGSENIQYF. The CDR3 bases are TGTGCCAGCAGCATACTGACTAGCGGGAGTGAAAACATTCAGTACTTC.

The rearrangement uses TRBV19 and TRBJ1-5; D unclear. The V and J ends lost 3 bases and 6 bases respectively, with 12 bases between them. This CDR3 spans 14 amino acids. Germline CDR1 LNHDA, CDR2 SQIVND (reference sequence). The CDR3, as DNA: TGTGCCAGTAGTATCAGAACAGCGGGTCAGCCCCAGCATTTT. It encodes CASSIRTAGQPQHF.

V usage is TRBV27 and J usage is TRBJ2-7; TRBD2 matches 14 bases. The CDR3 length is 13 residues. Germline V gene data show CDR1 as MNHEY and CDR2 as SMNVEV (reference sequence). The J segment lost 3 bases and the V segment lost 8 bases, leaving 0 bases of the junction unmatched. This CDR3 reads CASGLAGGYEQYF. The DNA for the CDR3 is TGTGCCAGCGGACTAGCGGGGGGCTACGAGCAGTACTTC.